What follows are 2 T cell receptor beta chains derived from one specimen sequenced in a study of chemoradiotherapy in HPV16-positive cancers. The data were produced by immunoSEQ multiplex PCR, yet TCRdb's version contains in-frame clones alone and is incomplete. The sample lists approximately 5,900 clones; more than 65% were seen once. The input for sequencing was tumor tissue, taken from a patient who underwent chemoradiotherapy. These receptors originate from a human donor with HPV-associated anogenital cancer.

J is TRBJ1-4 and V is TRBV30, with D unclear. This CDR3 has 13 residues. Germline V lookup: CDR1 GTSNPN, CDR2 SVGIG (reference sequence). V dropped 3 bases and J dropped 4 bases, with 9 bases sitting between them. DNA of the CDR3: TGTGCCTGGAGCTGGACTTTTAATGAAAAACTGTTTTTT. Protein product: CAWSWTFNEKLFF.

The chain combines TRBV7-8 with TRBJ2-3, with no clear D. Looked up from germline, CDR1 is SGHVS and CDR2 is FQNEAQ. The CDR3 is 15 residues long. V was trimmed by 4 bases and J by 4 bases, leaving 15 bases between them. As DNA, the CDR3 is TGTGCCAGCAGCTCCATCGGCGCGGTGGCAGATACGCAGTATTTT. Protein sequence: CASSSIGAVADTQYF.